A single T cell receptor beta chain is shown here with its context. What it binds is not known. Libraries for TCR beta were made by quantitative 5'-RACE with molecular barcodes. TCRdb passed the 5' RACE reads through MiXCR, listing each CDR3 protein once. Among about 220,000 distinct CDR3 sequences, about a sixth were seen once, and the ten largest hold roughly 43%. The record originates from a study of CD8 T cells in ankylosing spondylitis. General study results and limits: Blood from ankylosing spondylitis patients appeared to carry a characteristic eight-variant TCR beta motif. Those disease-linked clones were CD8+; they were also relatively rare in peripheral blood. Within matched ankylosing spondylitis synovial fluid, disease-linked clones were reportedly significantly enriched.

The ends lost 4 bases at V and 6 bases at J; junction bases unmatched: 5. Germline V lookup: CDR1 SQVTM, CDR2 ANQGSEA. The CDR3 contains 13 residues. The sample comprised blood, either unsorted or a sorted T cell fraction (not recorded which). V is TRBV29-1 and J is TRBJ2-2; the match to TRBD2 covers 7 bases. The receptor was derived from a male donor with ankylosing spondylitis. The CDR3 protein is CSVVTSFSGELFF. CDR3 sequence (DNA): TGCAGCGTTGTGACTAGCTTTTCCGGGGAGCTGTTTTTT.